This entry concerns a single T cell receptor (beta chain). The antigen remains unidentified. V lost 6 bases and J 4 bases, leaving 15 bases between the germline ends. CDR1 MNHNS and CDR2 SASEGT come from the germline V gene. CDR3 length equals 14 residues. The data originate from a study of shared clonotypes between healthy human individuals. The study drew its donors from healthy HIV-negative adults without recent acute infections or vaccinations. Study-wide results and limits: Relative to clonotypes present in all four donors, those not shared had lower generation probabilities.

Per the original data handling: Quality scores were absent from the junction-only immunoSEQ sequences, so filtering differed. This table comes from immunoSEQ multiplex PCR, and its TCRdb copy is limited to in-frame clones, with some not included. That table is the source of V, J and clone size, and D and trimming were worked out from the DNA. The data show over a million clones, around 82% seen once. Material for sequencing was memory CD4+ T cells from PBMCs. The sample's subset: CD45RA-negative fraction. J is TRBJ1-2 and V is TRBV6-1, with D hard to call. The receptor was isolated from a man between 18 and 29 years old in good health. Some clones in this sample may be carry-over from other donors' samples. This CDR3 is CASSEYRAVYGYTF. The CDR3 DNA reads TGTGCCAGCAGCGAGTATAGGGCAGTCTATGGCTACACCTTC.